This T cell receptor beta chain was observed in a study of cytomegalovirus exposure and HLA in healthy donors. Notes on the study in general: Researchers catalogued under 200 TCR beta chains as cytomegalovirus-associated.

On this clone: Its antigen is unidentified.

Method: immunoSEQ multiplex PCR; TCRdb's copy keeps in-frame clones and lacks some. The repertoire consists of about 64,000 clones, with approximately 90% occurring once and the leading ten covering over 1.5%. Sequenced: PBMCs. This TCR was recovered from a woman aged 18 to 35 in good health and CMV-seronegative.

Here the CDR3 reads CAWAGQFNEKLFF. For the CDR3, the DNA is TGTGCCTGGGCCGGACAGTTTAATGAAAAACTGTTTTTT. The chain carries TRBV30 and TRBJ1-4; tentatively, D is TRBD1 (6 bases). V was clipped by 5 bases and J by 4 bases, with 11 bases between them. The CDR3 has 13 residues. Germline V gives CDR1 GTSNPN, CDR2 SVGIG (reference sequence).